These 15 T cell receptor beta chains were all obtained from the same sample, sequenced in a study of T cell changes during pregnancy in multiple sclerosis (dated by TCRdb to between 2018 and 2021). The library relied on the immunoSEQ multiplex PCR assay. Here the immuneACCESS table is served through TCRdb, limited to in-frame sequences with V and J called. Missing clones are a known gap in these copies; in checked studies unresolved V genes cover under half, and the rest lacks a known reason. The sample table contains 30,000 to 40,000 clones; only one count was recorded for 89% of them. The leading ten clones occupy around 5% of the sample. The specimen comprised CD8+ T cells from peripheral blood mononuclear cells, sampled in the first trimester of pregnancy. Receptors originate from a female donor with multiple sclerosis, enrolled in a pregnancy study.

This chain links TRBV28 with TRBJ1-5; TRBD1 matches at 7 bases. This CDR3 has 15 amino acids. The germline CDR1 and CDR2 sequences are MDHEN and SYDVKM. After removal of 6 bases from V and 1 base from J, the junction contained 6 bases not matched to a gene. The CDR3 loop is CASRLGTVSNQPQHF. The CDR3 nucleotides are TGTGCCAGCAGGCTTGGGACAGTAAGCAATCAGCCCCAGCATTTT.

This clone was recorded a few times. The genes are TRBV6-1 and TRBJ2-1; 11 nucleotides agree with TRBD2. V lost 4 bases and J lost 2; bases outside the gene matches: 4. The germline V gene encodes CDR1 MNHNS and CDR2 SASEGT. This CDR3 has 16 amino acids. The CDR3 bases are TGTGCCAGCAGTGTGACTAGCGGGGCGACCTACAATGAGCAGTTCTTC. Its translation: CASSVTSGATYNEQFF.

The chain combines TRBV4-3 with TRBJ1-2; the D is unclear. Germline V gene data show CDR1 as LGHNA and CDR2 as YSLEER. V lost 0 bases, J lost 0 bases, and 17 bases lay in between. The CDR3 length is 18 residues. The CDR3 DNA reads as TGCGCCAGCAGCCAAGATTTACCGGGCGGGGAAGCTAACTATGGCTACACCTTC. Its protein product is CASSQDLPGGEANYGYTF.

This clone was seen a few times. This chain uses TRBV7-9 with TRBJ1-1; the match to TRBD1 covers 8 bases. J lost 8 bases, V lost 6 bases, and 5 bases had no gene match. The CDR3 consists of 12 residues. Germline lookup yields CDR1 SEHNR and CDR2 FQNEAQ (reference sequence). The CDR3 sequence is CASRDRGREAFF. The CDR3 DNA is TGTGCCAGCAGAGACAGGGGACGGGAAGCTTTCTTT.

This chain joins TRBV10-3 and TRBJ2-5; maybe TRBD2 (5 bases). The end of the DNA fits TRBJ2-7 better, so the J call may be wrong. This CDR3 comprises 14 residues. Germline V gene data show CDR1 as ENHRY and CDR2 as SYGVKD. CDR3 nucleotides: TGTGCCATCAGTGAGCCCGGGATCACTTACGAGCAGTACTTC. Amino acids: CAISEPGITYEQYF.

The chain carries TRBV13 and TRBJ1-2; TRBD1 matches 7 bases. V lost 5 bases and J lost 5; bases outside the gene matches: 8. Germline CDR1 PRHDT, CDR2 FYEKMQ (reference sequence). The CDR3 consists of 14 residues. DNA for the CDR3: TGTGCCAGCAGCACCAGGGACAGAACTTATGGCTACACCTTC. Translation: CASSTRDRTYGYTF.

This chain joins TRBV10-1 and TRBJ2-2; the D is unclear. Germline CDR1 and CDR2: WNHNN and SYGVQD (reference sequence). The CDR3 spans 15 residues. V lost 5 bases to trimming and J lost 2 bases, with 12 bases between them. For the CDR3, the DNA is TGCGCCAGCAGTTTGACTTGGCCTAACACCGGGGAGCTGTTTTTT. Protein product: CASSLTWPNTGELFF.

V gene TRBV6-1 combines with J gene TRBJ1-4, with 9 bases identical to TRBD1. CDR1 MNHNS and CDR2 SASEGT come from the germline V gene. The CDR3 length is 15 residues. J gave up 5 bases and V 6 bases, and 7 bases lay outside the gene matches. The CDR3 sequence: CASRSRTGVNEKLFF. CDR3 nucleotide sequence: TGTGCCAGCAGATCCCGGACAGGGGTCAATGAAAAACTGTTTTTT.

The chain carries TRBV5-1 and TRBJ1-1; 7 bases match TRBD1. The CDR3 totals 13 residues. The J segment lost 7 bases and the V segment lost 1 base, leaving 4 bases of the junction unmatched. Looked up from germline, CDR1 is SGHRS and CDR2 is YFSETQ. Here the CDR3 DNA reads TGCGCCAGCAGCTTGTTATGGGACAGTGAAGCTTTCTTT. Protein product: CASSLLWDSEAFF.

This sequence joins TRBV4-1 and TRBJ2-7; D is perhaps TRBD1 (5 bases). CDR1 is MGHRA, CDR2 YSYEKL, per germline. There are 13 residues in the CDR3. The germline V and J ends were trimmed by 1 base and 5 bases, with 9 bases remaining between them. CDR3 DNA: TGCGCCAGCAGCCAAGGGAAAGGGGACGAGCAGTACTTC. It is translated as CASSQGKGDEQYF.

The chain employs TRBV4-2 and TRBJ2-1, with D hard to call. Trimming pared 4 bases from V and 0 bases from J, leaving 4 bases between. The CDR3 is made up of 13 amino acids. Per the germline V gene, CDR1 is LGHNA and CDR2 is YNFKEQ. The CDR3 DNA follows: TGTGCCAGCAGCCGGAGCTCCTACAATGAGCAGTTCTTC. Its protein is CASSRSSYNEQFF.

The gene calls are TRBV7-6 and TRBJ1-4; TRBD1 matches at 9 bases. This CDR3 contains 14 residues. Looked up from germline, CDR1 is SGHVS and CDR2 is FNYEAQ. Trimming removed 5 bases from V and 4 bases from J; junction bases left unmatched: 2. CDR3 protein: CASSPTGGNEKLFF. As DNA, the CDR3 is TGTGCCAGCAGCCCGACAGGGGGTAATGAAAAACTGTTTTTT.

The chain couples TRBV27 to TRBJ2-1; D is unclear. This CDR3 has 13 amino acids. Germline-derived CDR1 and CDR2 are MNHEY and SMNVEV (reference sequence). With 6 bases removed from V and 5 bases from J, the gap between germline ends came to 11 bases. CDR3 amino acids: CASSYFFHNEQFF. Here the CDR3 DNA reads TGTGCCAGCAGCTATTTTTTTCACAATGAGCAGTTCTTC.

The chain uses TRBV18 and TRBJ1-2; TRBD1 aligns across 9 bases. The V segment lost 1 base and the J segment 3 bases; nucleotides outside the gene matches: 9. Germline lookup yields CDR1 KGHSH and CDR2 LQKENI. CDR3 length: 17 residues. CDR3 residues: CASSPRAGTGPHYGYTF. The DNA for the CDR3 is TGTGCCAGCTCACCACGGGCAGGGACAGGGCCTCACTATGGCTACACCTTC.

The chain joins TRBV7-9 to TRBJ2-1; no definite D call. The V gene's germline CDR1 is SEHNR and CDR2 FQNEAQ (reference sequence). V shed 8 bases and J shed 7 bases, with 12 bases lying between them. CDR3 length: 12 amino acids. CDR3 sequence: CASPEVGNEQFF. CDR3 bases: TGTGCCAGCCCCGAGGTTGGGAATGAGCAGTTCTTC.